The rows below give T cell receptor beta chains drawn from one sample of a study of human T cells and chemical hapten exposure. A single record per CDR3 protein comes from TCRdb applying MiXCR to the RACE reads. The sample gives 45,000 to 70,000 distinct CDR3 sequences, about a tenth of which show up once; 10% to 15% is in the top ten. The material sequenced was whole blood, taken in connection with sensitization to the hapten diphenylcyclopropenone (DPC). Receptors originate from a woman aged 40 to 55 with alopecia areata. Some clones in this sample may be carry-over from other donors' samples. Each CDR3 is given with its conserved first and last residue. The order of the fields is D gene, J gene, V gene, clone size, CDR3 protein, CDR3 DNA. A D gene is named only where the DNA matches it firmly. Size values are once, few and many counts, or a class for expanded clones, and some rows have none.

TRBD2 | TRBJ2-3 | TRBV7-8 | few | CASSSFRAGVTDTQYF | TGTGCCAGCAGCTCGTTTCGGGCGGGGGTGACAGATACGCAGTATTTT
. | TRBJ2-7 | TRBV10-2 | many | CASSEARGHLAYEQYF | TGCGCCAGCAGTGAGGCGAGGGGACACCTTGCCTACGAGCAGTACTTC
TRBD1 | TRBJ2-7 | TRBV11-2 | many | CASSLALGQSYEQYF | TGTGCCAGCAGCTTAGCCTTGGGACAGTCCTACGAGCAGTACTTC
TRBD1 | TRBJ2-7 | TRBV20-1 | . | CSARDTGGYEQYF | TGCAGTGCTAGAGACACAGGGGGCTACGAGCAGTACTTC
. | TRBJ2-4 | TRBV29-1 | many | CSARGAENIQYF | TGCAGCGCGCGAGGGGCCGAAAACATTCAGTACTTC
TRBD1 | TRBJ1-1 | TRBV2 | . | CASSEGTGKAFF | TGTGCCAGCAGTGAAGGGACAGGGAAAGCTTTCTTT
. | TRBJ1-5 | TRBV7-2 | few | CASSLSGRASNQPQHF | TGTGCCAGCAGCTTATCCGGCAGAGCTTCCAATCAGCCCCAGCATTTT
. | TRBJ1-5 | TRBV2 | many | CASSQIRAPRGPQHF | TGTGCCAGCAGCCAGATCCGGGCCCCAAGGGGGCCCCAGCATTTT
TRBD2 | TRBJ2-3 | TRBV7-7 | . | CASSPTSADTQYF | TGTGCCAGCAGCCCGACTAGCGCAGATACGCAGTATTTT
TRBD2 | TRBJ2-1 | TRBV20-1 | many | CSARDPERGDYNEQFF | TGCAGTGCTAGAGATCCGGAGCGGGGGGACTACAATGAGCAGTTCTTC
TRBD1 | TRBJ2-5 | TRBV12-3/TRBV12-4 | . | CASSSTGRIRQETQYF | TGTGCCAGCAGTTCGACAGGGAGAATAAGGCAAGAGACCCAGTACTTC
. | TRBJ2-3 | TRBV7-9 | few | CASSSLGHSNTDTQYF | TGTGCCAGCAGCTCCCTGGGTCACAGTAACACAGATACGCAGTATTTT
TRBD1 | TRBJ2-3 | TRBV3-1 | once | CASSRRQGKSDTQYF | TGTGCCAGCAGCCGCCGACAGGGAAAGTCGGATACGCAGTATTTT
. | TRBJ1-1 | TRBV20-1 | few | CSASFGSRAFF | TGCAGTGCTAGTTTTGGGTCTCGAGCTTTCTTT
. | TRBJ2-2 | TRBV5-1 | many | CASRPPGPTAGELFF | TGCGCCAGCAGACCCCCGGGTCCCACGGCCGGGGAGCTGTTTTTT
. | TRBJ2-3 | TRBV7-6 | . | CASSLRGRTDTQYF | TGTGCCAGCAGCTTACGGGGGCGGACAGATACGCAGTATTTT
. | TRBJ2-3 | TRBV7-3 | . | CASSPPATDTQYF | TGTGCCAGCAGCCCACCCGCCACAGATACGCAGTATTTT
TRBD1 | TRBJ2-5 | TRBV11-3 | . | CASSEGQPQETQYF | TGTGCCAGCAGCGAGGGACAGCCCCAAGAGACCCAGTACTTC
TRBD2 | TRBJ2-5 | TRBV12-3/TRBV12-4 | few | CASGAGGHETQYF | TGTGCCAGCGGCGCGGGGGGGCACGAGACCCAGTACTTC
. | TRBJ2-5 | TRBV5-6 | many | CASSPDHTQETQYF | TGTGCCAGCAGCCCCGACCATACCCAAGAGACCCAGTACTTC
TRBD1 | TRBJ2-1 | TRBV20-1 | few | CSARGSLDRGRNEQFF | TGCAGTGCTAGAGGAAGTTTAGACAGGGGTAGGAATGAGCAGTTCTTC
. | TRBJ1-2 | TRBV5-1 | few | CASSSKTPGAFYGYTF | TGCGCCAGCAGCTCGAAAACCCCAGGGGCCTTCTATGGCTACACCTTC
TRBD1 | TRBJ2-3 | TRBV6-4 | many | CASSDGTGGADTQYF | TGTGCCAGCAGTGACGGGACAGGGGGTGCGGATACGCAGTATTTT
TRBD2 | TRBJ2-5 | TRBV20-1 | . | CSARDLVAGGYQETQYF | TGCAGTGCTAGAGACCTTGTAGCGGGGGGGTACCAAGAGACCCAGTACTTC
TRBD2 | TRBJ2-7 | TRBV4-3 | many | CASSQEPSGVNYEQYF | TGCGCCAGCAGCCAAGAGCCTAGCGGGGTGAATTACGAGCAGTACTTC
. | TRBJ2-7 | TRBV12-3/TRBV12-4 | many | CASMTGAGNYEQYF | TGTGCCAGCATGACCGGGGCAGGGAACTACGAGCAGTACTTC
. | TRBJ2-5 | TRBV20-1 | few | CSAGGLATQYF | TGCAGTGCCGGCGGACTGGCGACCCAGTACTTC
TRBD1 | TRBJ2-7 | TRBV29-1 | many | CSVEEQGGQGHEQYF | TGCAGCGTTGAAGAACAGGGGGGACAAGGGCACGAGCAGTACTTC
TRBD1 | TRBJ1-1 | TRBV20-1 | few | CSAGSGTGRTEAFF | TGCAGTGCTGGCTCCGGGACAGGGAGAACTGAAGCTTTCTTT
. | TRBJ2-1 | TRBV28 | . | CASSFVTGFSHEQFF | TGTGCCAGCAGTTTTGTAACAGGGTTCAGCCATGAGCAGTTCTTC
. | TRBJ1-2 | TRBV4-3 | many | CASSQGRYGYTF | TGCGCCAGCAGCCAAGGCAGATATGGCTACACCTTC
. | TRBJ1-1 | TRBV6-5 | many | CASSYSKSEAFF | TGTGCCAGCAGTTACTCGAAGTCTGAAGCTTTCTTT
. | TRBJ2-5 | TRBV4-1 | . | CASTPSGASETQYF | TGCGCCAGCACCCCATCGGGGGCCAGCGAGACCCAGTACTTC
. | TRBJ2-5 | TRBV2 | few | CASSELSNPQETQYF | TGTGCCAGCAGTGAACTGTCAAATCCTCAAGAGACCCAGTACTTC
. | TRBJ1-1 | TRBV7-6 | many | CASGQDGGWGEAFF | TGTGCCAGCGGTCAAGATGGGGGATGGGGTGAAGCTTTCTTT
TRBD1 | TRBJ2-3 | TRBV4-3 | many | CASSHERQGPDTQYF | TGCGCCAGCAGCCACGAGCGACAGGGACCAGATACGCAGTATTTT
. | TRBJ2-5 | TRBV19 | few | CASSIGGETQYF | TGTGCCAGTAGTATAGGGGGGGAGACCCAGTACTTC
. | TRBJ1-1 | TRBV3-1 | few | CASSLSVVRGTEAFF | TGTGCCAGCAGTCTAAGTGTAGTTCGTGGCACTGAAGCTTTCTTT
. | TRBJ2-5 | TRBV7-2 | . | CASSLPQTQYF | TGTGCCAGCAGCTTACCCCAGACCCAGTACTTC